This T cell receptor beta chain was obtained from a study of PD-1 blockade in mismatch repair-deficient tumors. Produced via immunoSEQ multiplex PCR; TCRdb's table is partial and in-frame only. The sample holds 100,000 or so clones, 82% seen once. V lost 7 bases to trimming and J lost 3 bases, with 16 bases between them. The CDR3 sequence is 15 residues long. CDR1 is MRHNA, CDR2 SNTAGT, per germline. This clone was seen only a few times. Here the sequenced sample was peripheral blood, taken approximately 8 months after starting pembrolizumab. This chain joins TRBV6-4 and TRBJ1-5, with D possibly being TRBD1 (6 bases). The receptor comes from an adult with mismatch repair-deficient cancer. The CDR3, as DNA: TGTGCCAGCACAACAGGGAGAGGGGACAATCAGCCCCAGCATTTT. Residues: CASTTGRGDNQPQHF.